This T cell receptor beta chain is drawn from a study of blood T cell repertoires in COVID-19. CDR3 length: 11 residues. V shed 10 bases and J 8 bases; nucleotides not matched to a gene: 6. TCRdb's table, derived via immunoSEQ multiplex PCR, lists solely in-frame clones and lacks some. The sample holds roughly 67,000 clones; 84% are singletons and the top ten take more than 8%. The source of this sequence is a man aged 50-60 years with active COVID-19. The sample taken for sequencing was peripheral blood. This sequence joins TRBV12-3 or TRBV12-4 and TRBJ2-3, with TRBD2 matching over 7 bases. The CDR3 DNA reads as TGTGCCACCAGGAGCGGGATTACGCAGTATTTT. It translates to CATRSGITQYF.